The 27 T cell receptor beta chains below come from one sample, sequenced in a study of cytomegalovirus exposure and HLA in healthy donors (dated 2017 in TCRdb). Receptors were amplified or captured by the immunoSEQ multiplex PCR assay. The multiplex PCR relied on a mix of 60 forward primers for TCR Vbeta segments and 13 reverse primers for TCR Jbeta segments. TCRdb took over this immuneACCESS table, retaining in-frame rearrangements with V and J assigned. Such tables are incomplete; in checked studies, under half of the missing clones stem from an unresolved V gene, and the remainder is unexplained. The sample contains about 140,000 clones, over 60% of them found a single time. The biggest ten clones account for less than 1.5% of the sample. The specimen was PBMCs. These TCRs come from a male donor in good health and CMV-seropositive.

J is TRBJ1-4 and V is TRBV5-1; D uncertain. The germline V gene encodes CDR1 SGHRS and CDR2 YFSETQ. This CDR3 is 15 amino acids long. V dropped 3 bases and J dropped 1 base, with 10 bases sitting between them. The CDR3 is CASSSQRGTNEKLFF. CDR3 bases: TGCGCCAGCAGCTCTCAGCGGGGAACTAATGAAAAACTGTTTTTT.

The J gene is TRBJ1-6, the V gene TRBV7-9; D is unclear. CDR1 is SEHNR and CDR2 is FQNEAQ in the germline V gene (reference sequence). V lost 5 bases, J lost 6 bases, and 5 bases lay in between. The CDR3 has 12 residues. CDR3 nucleotides: TGTGCCAGCAGCCCAGTTAATTCACCCCTCCACTTT. Protein sequence: CASSPVNSPLHF.

This chain uses TRBV15 with TRBJ1-5; maybe TRBD1 (6 bases). The CDR3 sequence is 15 residues long. Per the germline V gene, CDR1 is LNHNV and CDR2 is YYDKDF (reference sequence). Trimming left V 0 bases short and J 6 bases short, with 12 bases between. The CDR3 is CATSRDRSGAQPQHF. CDR3 coding DNA: TGTGCCACCAGCAGAGATCGGTCAGGGGCTCAGCCCCAGCATTTT.

The CDR3 bases are TGTGCCAGCAGCGGCCCGGGACAGGGGACTTCATACTCTGGAAACACCATATATTTT. Residues: CASSGPGQGTSYSGNTIYF. The chain uses TRBV9 and TRBJ1-3; 10 nucleotides match TRBD1. This CDR3 comprises 19 residues. J was trimmed by 0 bases and V by 3 bases; bases with no gene match: 12. Germline-derived CDR1 and CDR2 are SGDLS and YYNGEE.

The chain employs TRBV6-1 and TRBJ1-6, with a weak D call TRBD1 (5 bases). Trimming pared 0 bases from V and 7 bases from J, leaving 13 bases between. The CDR3 contains 16 residues. CDR1 is MNHNS and CDR2 is SASEGT in the germline V gene. CDR3 DNA: TGTGCCAGCAGTGAAGCTCGTCGGGGGGGGAATTCACCCCTCCACTTT. It specifies CASSEARRGGNSPLHF.

J is TRBJ2-1 and V is TRBV9, with TRBD2 matching 7 bases. V shed 0 bases, J shed 13 bases, and the junction held 4 bases outside the gene matches. The CDR3 covers 12 residues. Germline loops: CDR1 SGDLS, CDR2 YYNGEE. This CDR3 is CASSVGREGQFF. The CDR3 DNA sequence: TGTGCCAGCAGCGTAGGGAGGGAGGGACAGTTCTTC. Using reference TRBV9 and TRBJ2-1 for the parts outside the CDR3, the full variable domain is DSGVTQTPKHLITATGQRVTLRCSPRSGDLSVYWYQQSLDQGLQFLIQYYNGEERAKGNILERFSAQQFPDLHSELNLSSLELGDSALYFCASSVGREGQFFGPGTRLTVL.

This clone has more than one count but fewer than ten. The gene calls are TRBV28 and TRBJ1-3; 8 nucleotides agree with TRBD1. Germline trimming cut 6 bases from V and 0 bases from J; bases unmatched to any gene: 4. The CDR3 extends over 15 amino acids. Per the germline V gene, CDR1 is MDHEN and CDR2 is SYDVKM. The CDR3 sequence: CASSSTGGSGNTIYF. For the CDR3, the DNA is TGTGCCAGCAGCTCCACAGGGGGCTCTGGAAACACCATATATTTT.

This clone was seen a few times. The V call is TRBV2, the J call TRBJ2-2; D is undetermined. This CDR3 is 13 amino acids long. Germline V gives CDR1 SNHLY, CDR2 FYNNEI. Trimming cost V 5 bases and J 4 bases, with 8 bases left between them. CDR3 protein: CASSSVVTGELFF. CDR3 nucleotide sequence: TGTGCCAGCAGTAGTGTAGTCACCGGGGAGCTGTTTTTT.

This clone appeared a few times. The chain has TRBV5-8 and TRBJ1-1; D call uncertain. Germline V gene sequence: CDR1 SGHTS, CDR2 YDEGEE. Trimming shortened V by 4 bases and J by 0 bases, and 10 bases separated the two germline ends. The CDR3 has 14 amino acids. The CDR3 spells CASSPPPLNTEAFF. CDR3 nucleotide sequence: TGTGCCAGCAGCCCCCCCCCTTTGAACACTGAAGCTTTCTTT.

In DNA, the CDR3 is TGTGCCTGGAACAGGGACCAAGAGACCCAGTACTTC. It yields the protein CAWNRDQETQYF. The V call is TRBV30, the J call TRBJ2-5; possibly TRBD1 for D (6 bases). Germline-derived CDR1 and CDR2 are GTSNPN and SVGIG (reference sequence). Between the trimmed V and J ends, which lost 4 bases and 0 bases, there was a span of 6 bases. The CDR3 spans 12 residues.

The chain recombines TRBV4-1 with TRBJ2-7; the D gene is possibly TRBD2 (5 bases). The CDR3 has 16 amino acids. The germline V gene has CDR1 MGHRA and CDR2 YSYEKL. The V and J ends lost 1 base and 0 bases respectively, with 13 bases between them. CDR3 nucleotide sequence: TGCGCCAGCAGCCAAGCCCCGGACTGGAGCTCCTACGAGCAGTACTTC. This sequence encodes CASSQAPDWSSYEQYF.

This clone appeared a few times. The V and J genes are TRBV2 and TRBJ2-1; the match to TRBD2 covers 11 bases. The CDR3 totals 15 residues. CDR1 is SNHLY, CDR2 FYNNEI, per germline. Trimming took 6 bases from V and 2 from J; bases not matched to a gene: 3. This CDR3 reads CASRATSGTYNEQFF. In nucleotides, the CDR3 is TGTGCCAGCAGAGCGACTAGCGGGACCTACAATGAGCAGTTCTTC. The complete variable domain, with remaining parts taken from reference TRBV2 and TRBJ2-1, reads EPEVTQTPSHQVTQMGQEVILRCVPISNHLYFYWYRQILGQKVEFLVSFYNNEISEKSEIFDDQFSVERPDGSNFTLKIRSTKLEDSAMYFCASRATSGTYNEQFFGPGTRLTVL.

This chain links TRBV7-9 with TRBJ2-7, with 7 nucleotides matching TRBD1. The CDR3 runs to 16 residues. Trimming took 1 base from V and 1 from J; bases not matched to a gene: 7. From germline, CDR1 is SEHNR and CDR2 FQNEAQ (reference sequence). DNA of the CDR3: TGTGCCAGCAGCTTAGTCGGGACAGTCGGTTCCTACGAGCAGTACTTC. Its translation: CASSLVGTVGSYEQYF.

The chain couples TRBV27 to TRBJ2-1, with TRBD2 matching over 9 bases. The V gene end was trimmed by 6 bases and the J gene end by 9 bases; junction bases not matched to a gene: 18. The CDR3 length is 17 residues. The V gene's germline CDR1 is MNHEY and CDR2 SMNVEV (reference sequence). DNA for the CDR3: TGTGCCAGCAGCGGTCGGCGGGAGGGCCCCGTGGGGATTGAGCAGTTCTTC. Amino acid sequence: CASSGRREGPVGIEQFF.

This chain connects TRBV6-5 to TRBJ1-2, with TRBD1 matching 11 bases. Trimming took 4 bases from V and 6 from J; bases not matched to a gene: 4. The CDR3 consists of 14 residues. Per the germline V gene, CDR1 is MNHEY and CDR2 is SVGAGI. As DNA, the CDR3 is TGTGCCAGCAGTTGGACAGGGGGCGCGGATGGCTACACCTTC. Amino acids: CASSWTGGADGYTF.

This chain connects TRBV2 to TRBJ2-2; 9 bases fit TRBD1. The CDR3 is 14 residues long. From germline, CDR1 is SNHLY and CDR2 FYNNEI. Trimming removed 6 bases from V and 5 bases from J; junction bases left unmatched: 4. This CDR3 reads CASRGDRVTGELFF. For the CDR3, the DNA is TGTGCCAGCAGGGGGGACAGGGTTACCGGGGAGCTGTTTTTT.

This clone was counted once. The chain employs TRBV4-3 and TRBJ2-7, with D possibly being TRBD2 (7 bases). There are 16 residues in the CDR3. Germline CDR1 is LGHNA and CDR2 is YSLEER. Between the trimmed V and J ends, which lost 0 bases and 2 bases, there was a span of 14 bases. The chain's CDR3 is CASSQDGGGRAYEQYF. In nucleotides, the CDR3 is TGCGCCAGCAGCCAAGATGGGGGGGGCAGGGCCTACGAGCAGTACTTC.

This chain links TRBV7-9 with TRBJ1-1; D is undetermined. The CDR3 runs to 13 residues. Germline V gene sequence: CDR1 SEHNR, CDR2 FQNEAQ (reference sequence). The V and J ends lost 5 bases and 8 bases respectively, with 15 bases between them. The CDR3 coding sequence is TGTGCCAGCAGCCCCGAGCTGTCGGGGGAAGCTTTCTTT. Translation: CASSPELSGEAFF.

CDR3 sequence reads: CASSEPIGTAHSPLHF. As DNA, the CDR3 is TGTGCCAGCAGCGAGCCCATAGGGACAGCTCATTCACCCCTCCACTTT. The chain carries TRBV7-4 and TRBJ1-6; 7 bases fit TRBD1. Per germline, CDR1 SGHVT and CDR2 SQSDAQ. The ends lost 5 bases at V and 8 bases at J; junction bases unmatched: 12. This CDR3 is built from 16 residues.

The V and J genes are TRBV14 and TRBJ1-1; TRBD1 might be the D (5 bases). Germline V gene data show CDR1 as SGHDN and CDR2 as FVKESK. The V gene lost 4 bases and the J gene lost 0 bases, with 6 bases spanning the gap. The CDR3 loop spans 13 amino acids. In nucleotides, the CDR3 is TGTGCCAGCAGCCGACAGATGAACACTGAAGCTTTCTTT. It yields the protein CASSRQMNTEAFF.

The V and J genes are TRBV9 and TRBJ2-3; unclear D gene. The CDR3 covers 12 residues. Germline V lookup: CDR1 SGDLS, CDR2 YYNGEE. The germline V and J ends were trimmed by 4 bases and 0 bases, with 3 bases remaining between them. CDR3 nucleotide sequence: TGTGCCAGCAGCCTTAGCACAGATACGCAGTATTTT. It specifies CASSLSTDTQYF.

The chain's CDR3 is CASSVEGGYGYTF. As DNA, the CDR3 is TGTGCCAGCAGCGTAGAGGGGGGGTATGGCTACACCTTC. V usage is TRBV7-9 and J usage is TRBJ1-2; D perhaps matches TRBD1 (6 bases). CDR1 is SEHNR and CDR2 is FQNEAQ in the germline V gene (reference sequence). The CDR3 totals 13 residues. Trimming took off 5 bases at V and 5 bases at J, with 12 bases between the two ends.

The rearrangement links TRBV18 to TRBJ2-3; possible D gene TRBD2, 6 bases. Between the trimmed V and J ends, which lost 3 bases and 0 bases, there was a span of 10 bases. CDR3 length equals 15 residues. Germline V CDR1 and CDR2: KGHSH, LQKENI. CDR3 sequence: CASSPLAGSTDTQYF. The CDR3 nucleotides read TGTGCCAGCTCACCGTTGGCGGGAAGCACAGATACGCAGTATTTT. Complete variable domain (other parts from reference TRBV18 and TRBJ2-3): NAGVMQNPRHLVRRRGQEARLRCSPMKGHSHVYWYRQLPEEGLKFMVYLQKENIIDESGMPKERFSAEFPKEGPSILRIQQVVRGDSAAYFCASSPLAGSTDTQYFGPGTRLTVL.

The chain combines TRBV2 with TRBJ1-2; D is uncertain. CDR1 and CDR2 from the germline V gene are SNHLY and FYNNEI. The length of the CDR3 is 14 residues. The V end lost 7 bases, the J end lost 2 bases, and 14 bases lay between the germline ends. The CDR3 coding sequence is TGTGCCAGCACCGCAGGCCCTTTAAACTATGGCTACACCTTC. Translated: CASTAGPLNYGYTF.

The chain couples TRBV4-1 to TRBJ1-1, with a weak D call TRBD1 (6 bases). This CDR3 is built from 15 residues. The germline CDR1 and CDR2 sequences are MGHRA and YSYEKL. The germline V and J ends were trimmed by 0 bases and 5 bases, with 13 bases remaining between them. CDR3 in amino acids: CASSQEGGDVTEAFF. The CDR3 region has the DNA TGCGCCAGCAGCCAAGAAGGGGGAGATGTAACTGAAGCTTTCTTT.

This clone was picked up a small number of times. This rearrangement joins TRBV4-3 to TRBJ2-3, with 14 bases fitting TRBD2. Trimming removed 1 base from V and 0 bases from J; junction bases left unmatched: 6. The CDR3 runs 19 residues. The germline gives CDR1 LGHNA, CDR2 YSLEER. Here the CDR3 reads CASSQGSGLAGVSTDTQYF. The CDR3 DNA reads TGCGCCAGCAGCCAAGGGTCGGGACTAGCGGGGGTGAGCACAGATACGCAGTATTTT.

J is TRBJ2-1 and V is TRBV9, with 12 bases that match TRBD2. The CDR3 is 16 residues long. V trimming: 0 bases; J trimming: 6 bases; junction bases outside the gene matches: 4. The germline V gene encodes CDR1 SGDLS and CDR2 YYNGEE. CDR3 sequence reads: CASSVEASGRANEQFF. The CDR3 region has the DNA TGTGCCAGCAGCGTAGAGGCTAGCGGGAGGGCCAATGAGCAGTTCTTC.